Described below is a single T cell receptor (beta chain) sequence and its context. Its antigen is unknown. CDR1 and CDR2 (germline): MDHEN, SYDVKM. The CDR3 is made up of 15 amino acids. V was trimmed by 7 bases and J by 4 bases, leaving 20 bases between them. This sample is drawn from a study of T cell responses to AZD1222 COVID-19 vaccine. Broader study findings: The breadth and depth of Spike-specific TCRs increased once two AZD1222 doses had been given. Females made up more of the donors, who were largely white British, and clonal diversity may have come out too low. Repertoire sampling was restricted to post-peak T cell response timepoints. Reportedly, nearly half the spike-specific TCRs target unmutated variant regions.

Profiling relied on immunoSEQ multiplex PCR, and the TCRdb table lists in-frame clones only, not all of them. Among 70,000 to 100,000 clones listed, approximately 83% were seen once. This chain connects TRBV28 to TRBJ2-7, with a weak D call TRBD2 (7 bases). This clonotype originated in an adult who received the AZD1222 COVID-19 vaccine. The sample was peripheral blood, taken 28 days after the second AZD1222 dose. This CDR3 reads CASTSRGAGPYEQYF. The CDR3 region has the DNA TGTGCCAGCACCTCCCGGGGGGCGGGCCCGTACGAGCAGTACTTC.